This T cell receptor beta chain is from a study of lymphopenia after photon versus proton radiotherapy. Assay: immunoSEQ multiplex PCR; the TCRdb copy retains only in-frame clones and omits some. The sample carries tens of thousands of clones, 90% recorded once. The study's findings and limits: Better survival with proton therapy was suggested as possible, not demonstrated.

Germline CDR1 and CDR2: SGHDT and YYEEEE. Trimming left V 0 bases short and J 2 bases short, with 14 bases between. The CDR3 has 17 amino acids. To note about this clone: Its antigen remains unidentified.

This chain links TRBV5-6 with TRBJ2-2; D not certain. The source is a woman aged 50 to 60 with cholangiocarcinoma. The input for sequencing was peripheral blood, taken from a patient treated with photon-based radiotherapy. The CDR3 coding sequence is TGTGCCAGCAGCTTGGGGTCCTGGGCAGGAAACACCGGGGAGCTGTTTTTT. Amino acids: CASSLGSWAGNTGELFF.